This T cell receptor beta chain was obtained from a study of cytomegalovirus exposure and HLA in healthy donors. Overall study context: T cells numbering around 190 million yielded 90 million to 140 million unique TCR beta sequences in an earlier analysis.

PCR used 60 Vbeta primers and 13 Jbeta primers. The data were produced by immunoSEQ multiplex PCR, yet TCRdb's version contains in-frame clones alone and is incomplete. The sample carries about 98,000 clones, over 60% recorded once. This clone was seen a handful of times. Its matching antigen is unknown. CDR1 is MNHNY and CDR2 is SVGAGI in the germline V gene (reference sequence). The V end was cut by 7 bases, the J end by 0 bases, with 13 bases between. The CDR3 length is 15 residues. General study findings and limits: As a later analysis showed, a missense DCLRE1C variant was linked to trimming of TCR beta V- and J-genes. It emerged from a later analysis that several of the most significant clusters appeared to be linked to common viral pathogens.

Sequenced: PBMCs. The TCR sequence derives from a human donor in good health. V usage is TRBV6-6 and J usage is TRBJ1-5; TRBD1 might be the D (5 bases). The CDR3 loop reads CASTRQSNSNQPQHF. Here the CDR3 DNA reads TGTGCCAGCACCAGACAGAGCAATAGCAATCAGCCCCAGCATTTT.